This record looks at one TCR beta chain sequence and its context. Its antigen is not identified. Germline CDR1 is KGHSH and CDR2 is LQKENI. With V trimmed by 5 bases and J by 6 bases, 3 bases remained unmatched. The CDR3 totals 12 residues. This entry comes from a study of OX40 agonist ivuxolimab in advanced cancers. Study-wide results and caveats: In the expanded peripheral T cells, antigen specificity was never determined. By week 6 at 0.1 to 3.0 mg/kg, blood CD4+ and CD8+ T cells had expanded clonally.

Using immunoSEQ multiplex PCR, the repertoire was profiled, and TCRdb retains in-frame clones only, with some absent. This sample has 50,000 to 70,000 clones, with around four fifths found just once. Sequencing was performed on CD4+ or CD8+ T cells sorted from blood, taken in a trial of the OX40 agonist ivuxolimab. This sequence originates from an adult with an advanced solid tumor such as melanoma, head and neck, liver or kidney cancer. The chain combines TRBV18 with TRBJ2-7; the match to TRBD1 covers 8 bases. The CDR3 DNA follows: TGTGCCAGCTCAGGTACAGGGGGCGAGCAGTACTTC. Translation gives CASSGTGGEQYF.